The following is a TCR beta chain sequence with its context. This clone came up once. Which antigen it targets is not known. No base-level quality is on record; no much larger clone is a single base apart. The data derive from a study of a mutant IDH1 vaccine in newly diagnosed glioma (dated by TCRdb to the early 2020s). Some background on the complete study: Eight vaccinations were administered to patients in weeks 1, 3, 5, 7, 11, 15, 19 and 23, corresponding to visits V03 through V10. Vaccination started 4-6 weeks after radiotherapy alone, or was given together with temozolomide cycles in the groups whose treatment included chemotherapy. Of the 30 or so patients who were treated, approximately 60% were male and roughly 38% were female, and the mean age was around 43 years. Prior to enrollment, patients had been given standard therapy consisting of radiotherapy alone, temozolomide alone, or radiochemotherapy with temozolomide, with the combination given to most patients. Peripheral blood was drawn at six visits: V03 (baseline), V05, V07, V10, V12 and V13. Longitudinal TCRB deep sequencing was done for 25 to 30 treated patients, wherever samples were available for exploratory analyses. The investigation overall reported the following: Pseudoprogression seemed to be unrelated to changes in the top peripheral T cell clonotypes found by TCRB sequencing. It was noted by the authors that analyses of patient blood samples could not be reproduced owing to sample limitations. Immune responses induced by the vaccine were seen in around 94% of patients across multiple MHC alleles. Selection of PBMC samples for TCRB deep sequencing was based on availability.

The time point label here, explained by the study, means: week 5, during vaccination. Every vaccine dose consisted of 300 ug of a 20-mer mutant IDH1 peptide in Montanide, administered subcutaneously together with topical imiquimod. All donors had newly diagnosed IDH1-mutant astrocytomas of WHO grade 3 or 4 that showed loss of nuclear ATRX. The samples were drawn from NOA16, a multicentre, single-arm, open-label phase I trial in Germany that tested a mutant IDH1 peptide vaccine in humans for the first time. Genomic DNA for TCRB sequencing was extracted from EDTA blood using the DNeasy Blood and Tissue Kit. The protocol used for the library was the immunoSEQ multiplex PCR assay. Following the manufacturer's protocol, the hsTCRB Kit was used to amplify rearranged TCR beta chain sequences. An Illumina MiSeq was used to sequence the TCRB libraries. Processing in the source paper ran as follows. The proprietary platform of the kit vendor was used for demultiplexing, trimming and gene mapping. TCRdb mirrors the immuneACCESS table, restricted to in-frame sequences. Some clones are absent from its copies; in checked studies, under half trace to an unresolved V gene, and the reason for the others is unknown. The DNA was the basis for D and trimming; V, J and clone size are from that table. The sample profile shows 25,000 to 35,000 clones; around 90% of them were found once. Together, the top ten hold 15% to 25% of the sample.

The TCR sequence derives from a man between 18 and 29 years old with glioma. This material consisted of PBMCs, taken from a glioma patient whose treatment included an IDH1 peptide vaccine.

DNA sequence: TGTGCCAGTAGTATACCACAATCAGGGGCCGACACTGAAGCTTTCTTT. Its product reads: CASSIPQSGADTEAFF. The V and J genes are TRBV19 and TRBJ1-1, with TRBD1 as a weak D call on 6 bases. The CDR3 starts with the cysteine, ends with the phenylalanine, and has 16 residues. Only the CDR3 portion is preserved as DNA: 48 bases, with reading frame beginning at the first base. At the junction V is shortened by 2 bases and J by 3 bases, with 16 bases in between. Sequences LNHDA (CDR1) and SQIVND (CDR2) are obtained from the germline V gene (reference sequence).